This paragraph reports one TCR beta chain. The data are from a study of blood T cell repertoires in COVID-19. The CDR3 length is 19 residues. V lost 4 bases, J lost 2 bases, and 9 bases stayed unmatched. Germline V gives CDR1 SEHNR, CDR2 FQNEAQ (reference sequence). Data came from immunoSEQ multiplex PCR; TCRdb stores just in-frame clones and leaves some out. Found here are over 200,000 clones, about 86% of them singletons; the top ten hold around 1.5%. The sequenced sample was peripheral blood. This sequence joins TRBV7-9 and TRBJ2-6, with 12 bases lining up with TRBD1. The source of this sequence is a man younger than 35 with active or convalescent COVID-19. Written as DNA, the CDR3 is TGTGCCAGCAGCTCCGCCCCGGGACAGGGGGCAGCTGGGGCCAACGTCCTGACTTTC. Translating it yields CASSSAPGQGAAGANVLTF.